This T cell receptor (beta chain) is drawn from a study of early T cells in non-severe SARS-CoV-2 infection. The study, taken as a whole, reports: Reliance on VDJdb matching favored anti-spike CD8 responses; private and CD4 specificities were missed.

One entry per CDR3 protein results from TCRdb running MiXCR on the 5' RACE reads. This sample has about 70,000 distinct CDR3 sequences, with more than 4% found just once. Concerning this clonotype itself: The target antigen is unknown.

This sequence originates from an adult who was a healthcare worker with PCR-confirmed SARS-CoV-2 infection or an uninfected control (not recorded which). The sample here was whole blood, taken at baseline.

This CDR3 reads CASSSPGEYTDTQYF. The CDR3, as DNA: TGTGCCAGCAGTTCCCCGGGAGAATACACAGATACGCAGTATTTT. V gene TRBV27 combines with J gene TRBJ2-3, with D possibly TRBD2 on 6 matching bases. The CDR3 sequence is 15 residues long. Germline CDR1 and CDR2: MNHEY and SMNVEV (reference sequence). V gave up 4 bases and J gave up 2 bases, with 13 bases separating them.